This is a list of T cell receptor beta chains from one sample in a study of blood T cell repertoires in COVID-19. Produced via immunoSEQ multiplex PCR; TCRdb's table is partial and in-frame only. The sample holds about 220,000 clones; around 91% are singletons and the top ten take roughly 16%. Specimen: PBMCs or T cells enriched from blood (not recorded which). The receptors shown here come from a man aged 25-45 years who had been exposed to COVID-19. CDR3s include the opening cysteine and the closing phenylalanine or tryptophan. The D gene is left open where the match is weak. Size is omitted from some rows. Given values are once, few, many or a class for expanded clones.

V gene	J gene	D gene	clone size	CDR3 DNA	CDR3 protein
TRBV9	TRBJ2-1	TRBD1	NA	TGTGCCAGCAGCGTACGTGGACAGGCCCTAAATGAGCAGTTCTTC	CASSVRGQALNEQFF
TRBV29-1	TRBJ1-2	TRBD1	NA	TGCAGCGTGGATACAGGGACAGGCCGAGCCTATGGCTACACCTTC	CSVDTGTGRAYGYTF
TRBV12-3/TRBV12-4	TRBJ2-5	NA	NA	TGTGCCAGCAGTTTAGTCGGGCAAGAGACCCAGTACTTC	CASSLVGQETQYF
TRBV21-1	TRBJ2-7	NA	NA	TGTGCCAGCAGCACAATGGACAGGGGGATCTACGAGCAGTACTTC	CASSTMDRGIYEQYF
TRBV4-2	TRBJ2-3	NA	NA	TGTGCCAGCAGCCAAGAATGGGGAGGTTCAGAGGATACGCAGTATTTT	CASSQEWGGSEDTQYF
TRBV15	TRBJ2-1	NA	NA	TGTGCCACCAGCAGCTTTAATGAGCAGTTCTTC	CATSSFNEQFF
TRBV6-5	TRBJ2-1	NA	NA	TGTGCCAGCAGCCGGTACAATGAGCAGTTCTTC	CASSRYNEQFF
TRBV7-3	TRBJ1-2	TRBD1	NA	TGTGCCAGCAGCTCAGGACAGGGGTTTGGCTACACCTTC	CASSSGQGFGYTF
TRBV2	TRBJ2-7	NA	NA	TGTGCCAGCAGTGGGGGCGGATCTAAGCAGTACTTC	CASSGGGSKQYF
TRBV6-5	TRBJ2-1	NA	once	TGTGCCAGCAGTAAACGAGAGGTCAATGAGCAGTTCTTC	CASSKREVNEQFF
TRBV5-5	TRBJ1-1	NA	NA	TGTGCCAGCAGCTTATTTGACAGTTCGAACACTGAAGCTTTCTTT	CASSLFDSSNTEAFF
TRBV20-1	TRBJ1-1	NA	once	TGCAGTGCTAGTAAGCCGAACACTGAAGCTTTCTTT	CSASKPNTEAFF
TRBV12-2	TRBJ1-5	NA	few	TGTGCAAGTCGCTTCCCCGGCAATCAGCCCCAGCATTTT	CASRFPGNQPQHF
TRBV7-2	TRBJ2-3	NA	once	TGTGCCAGCAGCTGGGGATCCAGGGGCACAGATACGCAGTATTTT	CASSWGSRGTDTQYF
TRBV5-1	TRBJ1-1	NA	NA	TGCGCCAGCAGCTTGAGAGTAGGGAGACAGAACACTGAAGCTTTCTTT	CASSLRVGRQNTEAFF
TRBV5-3	TRBJ1-1	NA	NA	TGTGCCAGAAGCTCACCCGGGAGGGCCCATGATGGCACTGAAGCTTTCTTT	CARSSPGRAHDGTEAFF
TRBV4-3	TRBJ1-3	TRBD1	once	TGCGCCAGCAGCCCGATCCGGGACAGGGGGCCAAACTCTGGAAACACCATATATTTT	CASSPIRDRGPNSGNTIYF
TRBV5-5	TRBJ2-7	TRBD1	NA	TGTGCCAGCAGGACATTGTTGGGACAGCAAGCCTACGAGCAGTACTTC	CASRTLLGQQAYEQYF
TRBV5-1	TRBJ2-5	NA	NA	TGCGCCAGCAGCCCTGGTGGGGCCGTGGAGACCCAGTACTTC	CASSPGGAVETQYF
TRBV6-5	TRBJ1-2	NA	NA	TGTGCCAGCAGCCAAGCGCTTGAGGGCTATTATGGCTACACCTTC	CASSQALEGYYGYTF
TRBV3-1/TRBV3-2	TRBJ2-7	TRBD2	NA	TGTGCCAGCAGCCAAGACGGGAAGGGATTAGCGGGGCAGGAGCAGTACTTC	CASSQDGKGLAGQEQYF
TRBV6-5	TRBJ2-7	NA	NA	TGTGCCAGCAGTTACTCTATAACCGGGGCCTACGAGCAGTACTTC	CASSYSITGAYEQYF
TRBV9	TRBJ1-6	NA	NA	TGTGCCAGCAGCGCTGAGGGATTTATTAATTCACCCCTCCACTTT	CASSAEGFINSPLHF
TRBV23-1	TRBJ1-2	TRBD1	NA	TGCGCCAGCAGTCAAAAAAGTCAAGGGACAGACGTCTATGGCTACACCTTC	CASSQKSQGTDVYGYTF
TRBV21-1	TRBJ1-2	NA	few	TGTGCCAGCAGCAATCGTAGGAGACAGGATAATGGCTACACCTTC	CASSNRRRQDNGYTF
TRBV6-1	TRBJ1-2	NA	NA	TGTGCCAGCAGTGAATGGGGGGGCGACTATGGCTACACCTTC	CASSEWGGDYGYTF